This TCR beta chain was recorded in a study of human thymus T cells. The ends were cut back, 7 bases at V and 2 bases at J, with 12 bases in the middle. The CDR3 spans 13 residues. Germline CDR1 SGHRS, CDR2 YFSETQ. Resections from corrective heart surgery provided thymus tissue. Clones were sequenced by immunoSEQ multiplex PCR, and TCRdb holds only the in-frame ones, with some missing. The table shows about 78,000 clones, with 90% to 98% occurring only once. This sequence joins TRBV5-1 and TRBJ1-2, with a possible D match to TRBD1 (6 bases). The clonotype was recovered from a boy younger than two with a congenital heart defect but otherwise immunologically healthy. Sample: thymus tissue. DNA of the CDR3: TGCGCCAGCGCTGGGGGCTGCAACTATGGCTACACCTTC. Translated: CASAGGCNYGYTF.